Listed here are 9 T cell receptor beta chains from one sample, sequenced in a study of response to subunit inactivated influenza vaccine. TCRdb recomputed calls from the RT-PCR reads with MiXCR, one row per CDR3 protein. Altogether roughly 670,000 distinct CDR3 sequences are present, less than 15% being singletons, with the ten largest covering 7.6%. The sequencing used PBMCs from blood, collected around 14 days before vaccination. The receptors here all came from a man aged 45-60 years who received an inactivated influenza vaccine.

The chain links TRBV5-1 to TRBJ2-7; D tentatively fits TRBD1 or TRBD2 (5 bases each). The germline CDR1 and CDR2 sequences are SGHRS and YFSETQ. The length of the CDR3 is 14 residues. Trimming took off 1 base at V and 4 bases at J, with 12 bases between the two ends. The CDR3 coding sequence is TGCGCCAGCAGCTTGATCACGGGGCCGTACGAGCAGTACTTC. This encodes CASSLITGPYEQYF.

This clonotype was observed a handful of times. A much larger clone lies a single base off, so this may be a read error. CDR3 sequence reads: CASSLRNAEAFF. The CDR3 region has the DNA TGTGCCAGCAGCTTAAGGAACGCTGAAGCTTTCTTT. This chain connects TRBV7-2 to TRBJ1-1; D unresolved. This CDR3 is built from 12 residues. CDR1 is SGHTA and CDR2 is FQGNSA in the germline V gene.

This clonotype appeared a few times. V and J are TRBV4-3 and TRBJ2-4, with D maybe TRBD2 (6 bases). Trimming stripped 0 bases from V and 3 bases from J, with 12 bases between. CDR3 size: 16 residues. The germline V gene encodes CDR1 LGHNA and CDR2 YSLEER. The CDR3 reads CASSQDPRGGKNIQYF. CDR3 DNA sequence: TGCGCCAGCAGCCAAGATCCAAGGGGAGGCAAAAACATTCAGTACTTC.

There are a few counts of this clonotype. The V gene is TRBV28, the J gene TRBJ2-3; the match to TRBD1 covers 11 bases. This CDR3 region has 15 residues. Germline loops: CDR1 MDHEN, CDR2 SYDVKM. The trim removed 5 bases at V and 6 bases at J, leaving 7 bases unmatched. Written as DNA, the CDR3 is TGTGCCAGCAGTCCCCGGACAGGGGGCAGGGATACGCAGTATTTT. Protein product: CASSPRTGGRDTQYF. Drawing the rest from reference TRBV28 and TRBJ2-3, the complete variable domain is DVKVTQSSRYLVKRTGEKVFLECVQDMDHENMFWYRQDPGLGLRLIYFSYDVKMKEKGDIPEGYSVSREKKERFSLILESASTNQTSMYLCASSPRTGGRDTQYFGPGTRLTVL.

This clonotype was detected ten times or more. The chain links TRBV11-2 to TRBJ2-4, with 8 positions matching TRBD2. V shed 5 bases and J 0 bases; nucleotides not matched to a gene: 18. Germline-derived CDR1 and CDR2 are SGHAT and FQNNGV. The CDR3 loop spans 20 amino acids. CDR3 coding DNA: TGTGCCAGCAGCCCCCCGTTAACCTGGCGGGAGGCGGTAGCCAAAAACATTCAGTACTTC. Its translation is CASSPPLTWREAVAKNIQYF.

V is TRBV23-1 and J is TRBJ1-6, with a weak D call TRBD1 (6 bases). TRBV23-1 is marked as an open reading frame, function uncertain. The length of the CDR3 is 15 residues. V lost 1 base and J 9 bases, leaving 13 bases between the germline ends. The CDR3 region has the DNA TGCGCCAGCAGTCAATACGACATAGGGGGTTCACCCCTCCACTTT. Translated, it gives CASSQYDIGGSPLHF.

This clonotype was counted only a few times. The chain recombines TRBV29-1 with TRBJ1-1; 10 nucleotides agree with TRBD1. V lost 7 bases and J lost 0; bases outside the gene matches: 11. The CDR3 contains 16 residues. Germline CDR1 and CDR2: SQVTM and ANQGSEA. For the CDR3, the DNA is TGCAGCGCAAATCGACAGGGGGCCCGAATGAACACTGAAGCTTTCTTT. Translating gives CSANRQGARMNTEAFF. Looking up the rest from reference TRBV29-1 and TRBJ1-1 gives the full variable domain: SAVISQKPSRDICQRGTSLTIQCQVDSQVTMMFWYRQQPGQSLTLIATANQGSEATYESGFVIDKFPISRPNLTFSTLTVSNMSPEDSSIYLCSANRQGARMNTEAFFGQGTRLTVV.

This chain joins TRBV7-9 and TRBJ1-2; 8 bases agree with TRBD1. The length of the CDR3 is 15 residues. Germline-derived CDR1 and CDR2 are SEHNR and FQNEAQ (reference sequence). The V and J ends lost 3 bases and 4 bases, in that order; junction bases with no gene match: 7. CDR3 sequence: CASSFGQGTPYGYTF. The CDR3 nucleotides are TGTGCCAGCAGCTTTGGACAGGGAACCCCCTATGGCTACACCTTC. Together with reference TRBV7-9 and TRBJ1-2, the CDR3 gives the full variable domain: DTGVSQNPRHKITKRGQNVTFRCDPISEHNRLYWYRQTLGQGPEFLTYFQNEAQLEKSRLLSDRFSAERPKGSFSTLEIQRTEQGDSAMYLCASSFGQGTPYGYTFGSGTRLTVV.

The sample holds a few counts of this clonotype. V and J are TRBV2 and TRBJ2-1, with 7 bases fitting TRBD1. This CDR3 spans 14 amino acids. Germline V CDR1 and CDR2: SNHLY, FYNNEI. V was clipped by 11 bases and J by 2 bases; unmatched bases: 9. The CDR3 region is CALNRGQPYNEQFF. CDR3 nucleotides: TGTGCCTTAAACCGGGGACAGCCCTACAATGAGCAGTTCTTC.